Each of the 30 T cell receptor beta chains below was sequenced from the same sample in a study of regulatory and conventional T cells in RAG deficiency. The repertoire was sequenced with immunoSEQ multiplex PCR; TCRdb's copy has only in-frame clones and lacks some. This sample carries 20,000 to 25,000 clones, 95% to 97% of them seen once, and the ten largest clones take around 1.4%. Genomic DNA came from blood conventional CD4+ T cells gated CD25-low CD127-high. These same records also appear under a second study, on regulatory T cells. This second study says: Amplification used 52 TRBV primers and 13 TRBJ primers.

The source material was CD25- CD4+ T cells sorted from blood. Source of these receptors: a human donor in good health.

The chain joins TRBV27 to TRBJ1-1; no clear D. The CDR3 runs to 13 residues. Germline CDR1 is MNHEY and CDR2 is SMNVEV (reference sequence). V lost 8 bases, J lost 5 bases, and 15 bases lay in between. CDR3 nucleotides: TGTGCCAGCGGGCCCTACGGGGATACTGAAGCTTTCTTT. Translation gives CASGPYGDTEAFF.

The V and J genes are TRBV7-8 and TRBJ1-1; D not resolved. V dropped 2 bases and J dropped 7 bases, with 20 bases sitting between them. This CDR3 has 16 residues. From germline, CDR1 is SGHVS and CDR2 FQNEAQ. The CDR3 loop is CASSLKANLRVDEAFF. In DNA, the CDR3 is TGTGCCAGCAGCTTAAAGGCTAATTTGAGGGTTGATGAAGCTTTCTTT. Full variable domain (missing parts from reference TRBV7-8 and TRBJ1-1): GAGVSQSPRYKVAKRGQDVALRCDPISGHVSLFWYQQALGQGPEFLTYFQNEAQLDKSGLPSDRFFAERPEGSVSTLKIQRTQQEDSAVYLCASSLKANLRVDEAFFGQGTRLTVV.

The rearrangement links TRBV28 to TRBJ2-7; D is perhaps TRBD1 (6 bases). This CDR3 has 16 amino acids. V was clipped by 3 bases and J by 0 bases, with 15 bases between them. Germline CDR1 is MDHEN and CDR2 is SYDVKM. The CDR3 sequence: CASSFFIGQISYEQYF. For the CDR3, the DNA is TGTGCCAGCAGTTTTTTTATCGGACAGATCTCCTACGAGCAGTACTTC.

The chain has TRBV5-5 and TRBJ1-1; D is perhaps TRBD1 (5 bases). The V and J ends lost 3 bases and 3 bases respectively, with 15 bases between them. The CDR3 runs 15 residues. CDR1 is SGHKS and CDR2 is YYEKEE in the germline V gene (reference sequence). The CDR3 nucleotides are TGTGCCAGCAGCTGGGGGGGGTATAGGGACACTGAAGCTTTCTTT. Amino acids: CASSWGGYRDTEAFF.

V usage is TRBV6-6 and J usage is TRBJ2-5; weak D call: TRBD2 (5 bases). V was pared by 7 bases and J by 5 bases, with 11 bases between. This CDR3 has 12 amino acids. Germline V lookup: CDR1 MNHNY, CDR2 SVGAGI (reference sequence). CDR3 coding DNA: TGTGCCAGCAACCAAGGCGGGGAGACCCAGTACTTC. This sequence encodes CASNQGGETQYF.

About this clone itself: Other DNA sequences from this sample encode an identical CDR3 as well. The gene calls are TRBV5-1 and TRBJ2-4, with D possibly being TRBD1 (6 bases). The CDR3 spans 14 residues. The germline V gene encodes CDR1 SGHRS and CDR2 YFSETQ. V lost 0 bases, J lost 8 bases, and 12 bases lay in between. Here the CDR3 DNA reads TGCGCCAGCAGCTTGGAGGGGGTGTGGGACATTCAGTACTTC. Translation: CASSLEGVWDIQYF.

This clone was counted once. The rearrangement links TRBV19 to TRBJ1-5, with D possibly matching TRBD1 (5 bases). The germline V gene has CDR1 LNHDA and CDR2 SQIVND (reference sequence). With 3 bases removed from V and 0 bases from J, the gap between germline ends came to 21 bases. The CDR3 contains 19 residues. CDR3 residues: CASSIPQETAAYSNQPQHF. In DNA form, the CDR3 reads TGTGCCAGTAGTATTCCCCAAGAGACAGCCGCTTATAGCAATCAGCCCCAGCATTTT.

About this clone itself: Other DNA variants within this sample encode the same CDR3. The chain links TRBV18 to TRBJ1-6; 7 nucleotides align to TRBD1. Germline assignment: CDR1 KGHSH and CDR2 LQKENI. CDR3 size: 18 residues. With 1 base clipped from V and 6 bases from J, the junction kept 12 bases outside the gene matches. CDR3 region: CASSPRGGPGQPNSPLHF. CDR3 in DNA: TGTGCCAGCTCACCACGGGGAGGCCCGGGACAGCCTAATTCACCCCTCCACTTT.

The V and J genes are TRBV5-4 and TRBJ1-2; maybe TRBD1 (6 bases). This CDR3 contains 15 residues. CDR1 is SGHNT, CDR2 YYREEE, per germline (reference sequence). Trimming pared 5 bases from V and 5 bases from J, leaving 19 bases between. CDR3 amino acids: CASRLQGSAEYGYTF. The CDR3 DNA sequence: TGTGCCAGCAGGCTACAGGGTAGCGCTGAGTATGGCTACACCTTC.

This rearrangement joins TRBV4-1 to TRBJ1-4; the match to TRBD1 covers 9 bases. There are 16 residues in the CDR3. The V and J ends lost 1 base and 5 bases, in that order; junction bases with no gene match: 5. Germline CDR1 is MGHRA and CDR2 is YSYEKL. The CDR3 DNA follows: TGCGCCAGCAGCCAAGCCCCGGGACAGGGAAATGAAAAACTGTTTTTT. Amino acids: CASSQAPGQGNEKLFF.

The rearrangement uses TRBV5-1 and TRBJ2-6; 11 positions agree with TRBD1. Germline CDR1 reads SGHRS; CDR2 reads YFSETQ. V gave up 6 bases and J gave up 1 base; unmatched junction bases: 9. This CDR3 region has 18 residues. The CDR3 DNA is TGCGCCAGCAACCGTATAGGGACAGGGGGTTCTGGGGCCAACGTCCTGACTTTC. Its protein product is CASNRIGTGGSGANVLTF.

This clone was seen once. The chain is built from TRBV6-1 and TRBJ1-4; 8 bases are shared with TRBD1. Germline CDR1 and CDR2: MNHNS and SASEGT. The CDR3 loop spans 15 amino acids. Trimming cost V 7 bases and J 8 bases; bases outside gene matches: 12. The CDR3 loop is CASNLQGAREEKLFF. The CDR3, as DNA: TGTGCCAGCAATCTTCAGGGGGCCCGGGAGGAAAAACTGTTTTTT.

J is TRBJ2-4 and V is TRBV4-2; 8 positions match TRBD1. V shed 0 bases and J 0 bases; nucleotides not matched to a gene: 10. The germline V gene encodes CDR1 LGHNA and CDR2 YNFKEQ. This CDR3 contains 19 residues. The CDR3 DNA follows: TGTGCCAGCAGCCAAGATCTCGGGACAGGCGTATTAGCCAAAAACATTCAGTACTTC. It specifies CASSQDLGTGVLAKNIQYF.

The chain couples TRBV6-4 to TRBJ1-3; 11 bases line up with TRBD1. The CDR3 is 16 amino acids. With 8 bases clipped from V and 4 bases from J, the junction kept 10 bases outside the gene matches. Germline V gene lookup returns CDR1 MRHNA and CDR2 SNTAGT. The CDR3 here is CASGGQGVPGGNTIYF. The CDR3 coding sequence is TGTGCCAGCGGGGGACAGGGGGTTCCGGGGGGAAACACCATATATTTT.

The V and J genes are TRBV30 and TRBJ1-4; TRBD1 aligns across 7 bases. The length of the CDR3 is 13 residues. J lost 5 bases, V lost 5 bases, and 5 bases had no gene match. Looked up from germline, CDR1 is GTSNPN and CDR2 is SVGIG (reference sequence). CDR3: CAWSWTGNEKLFF. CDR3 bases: TGTGCCTGGTCGTGGACAGGCAATGAAAAACTGTTTTTT. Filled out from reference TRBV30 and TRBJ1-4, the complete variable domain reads SQTIHQWPATLVQPVGSPLSLECTVEGTSNPNLYWYRQAAGRGLQLLFYSVGIGQISSEVPQNLSASRPQDRQFILSSKKLLLSDSGFYLCAWSWTGNEKLFFGSGTQLSVL.

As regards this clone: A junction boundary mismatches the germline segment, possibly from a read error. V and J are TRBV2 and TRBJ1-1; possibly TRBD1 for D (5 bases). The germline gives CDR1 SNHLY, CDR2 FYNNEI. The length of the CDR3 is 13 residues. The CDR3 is CASKIRGNAEAFF. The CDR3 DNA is TGTGCCAGCAAGATTCGGGGGAACGCTGAAGCTTTCTTT. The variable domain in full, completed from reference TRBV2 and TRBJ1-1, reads EPEVTQTPSHQVTQMGQEVILRCVPISNHLYFYWYRQILGQKVEFLVSFYNNEISEKSEIFDDQFSVERPDGSNFTLKIRSTKLEDSAMYFCASKIRGNAEAFFGQGTRLTVV.

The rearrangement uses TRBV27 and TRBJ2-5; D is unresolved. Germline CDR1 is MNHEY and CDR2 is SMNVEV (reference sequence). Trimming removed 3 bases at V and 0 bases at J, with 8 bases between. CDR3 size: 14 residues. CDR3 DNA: TGTGCCAGCAGTTTTTCAGGTTACCAAGAGACCCAGTACTTC. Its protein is CASSFSGYQETQYF.

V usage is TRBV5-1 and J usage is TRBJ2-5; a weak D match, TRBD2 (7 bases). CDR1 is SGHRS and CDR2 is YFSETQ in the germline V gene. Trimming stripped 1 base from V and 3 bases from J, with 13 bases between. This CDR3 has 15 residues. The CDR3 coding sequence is TGCGCCAGCAGCTTGAGGGGGGGGGCAGAAGAGACCCAGTACTTC. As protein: CASSLRGGAEETQYF.

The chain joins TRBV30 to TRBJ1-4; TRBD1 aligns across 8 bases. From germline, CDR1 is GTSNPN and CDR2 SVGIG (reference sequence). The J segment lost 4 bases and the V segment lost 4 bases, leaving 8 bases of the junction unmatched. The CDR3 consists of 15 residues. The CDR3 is CAWKKGTGSNEKLFF. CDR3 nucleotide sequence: TGTGCCTGGAAGAAAGGGACAGGTAGTAATGAAAAACTGTTTTTT. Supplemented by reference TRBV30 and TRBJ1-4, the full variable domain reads SQTIHQWPATLVQPVGSPLSLECTVEGTSNPNLYWYRQAAGRGLQLLFYSVGIGQISSEVPQNLSASRPQDRQFILSSKKLLLSDSGFYLCAWKKGTGSNEKLFFGSGTQLSVL.

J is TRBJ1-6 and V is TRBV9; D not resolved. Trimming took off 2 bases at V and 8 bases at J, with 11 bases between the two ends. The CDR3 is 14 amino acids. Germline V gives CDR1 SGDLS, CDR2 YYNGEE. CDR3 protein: CASSVTDDYSPLHF. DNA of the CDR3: TGTGCCAGCAGCGTGACGGATGACTATTCACCCCTCCACTTT.

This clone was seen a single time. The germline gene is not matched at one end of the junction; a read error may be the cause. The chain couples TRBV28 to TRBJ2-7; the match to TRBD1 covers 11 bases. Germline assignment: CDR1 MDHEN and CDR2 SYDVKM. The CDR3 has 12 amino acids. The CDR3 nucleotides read TGTGCCAGCAGTCAATCAGGGACAGGGGGGAACTTC. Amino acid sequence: CASSQSGTGGNF.

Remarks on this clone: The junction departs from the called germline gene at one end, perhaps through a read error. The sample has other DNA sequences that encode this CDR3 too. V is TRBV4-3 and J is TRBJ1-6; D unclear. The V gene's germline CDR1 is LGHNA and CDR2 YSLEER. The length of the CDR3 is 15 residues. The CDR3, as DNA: TGCGCCAGCAGCCCCGAGGCGGGCTATAATTCCCCCCTCCACTTT. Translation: CASSPEAGYNSPLHF.

The CDR3 DNA reads as TGTGCCAGCAGCCTGTCGGGGGGCCGAGCTTTCTTT. Residues: CASSLSGGRAFF. The chain links TRBV14 to TRBJ1-1; D is possibly TRBD1 (6 bases). With 4 bases removed from V and 10 bases from J, the gap between germline ends came to 13 bases. CDR3 length equals 12 residues. Germline loops: CDR1 SGHDN, CDR2 FVKESK.

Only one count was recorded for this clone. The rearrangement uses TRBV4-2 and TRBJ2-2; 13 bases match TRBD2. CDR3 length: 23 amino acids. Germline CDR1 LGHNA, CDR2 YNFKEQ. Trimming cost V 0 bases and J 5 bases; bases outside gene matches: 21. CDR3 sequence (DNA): TGTGCCAGCAGCCAAGATCCCTCAGGGACTAGCGGGGTCTGGGGTTCTAAAACCGGGGAGCTGTTTTTT. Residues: CASSQDPSGTSGVWGSKTGELFF.

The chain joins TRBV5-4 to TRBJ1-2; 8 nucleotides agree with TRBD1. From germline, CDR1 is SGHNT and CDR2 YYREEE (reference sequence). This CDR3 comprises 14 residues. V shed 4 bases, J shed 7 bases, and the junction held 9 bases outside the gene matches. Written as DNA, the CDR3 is TGTGCCAGCAGCGCGGACAGGGTGGTTCGTGGCTACACCTTC. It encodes CASSADRVVRGYTF.

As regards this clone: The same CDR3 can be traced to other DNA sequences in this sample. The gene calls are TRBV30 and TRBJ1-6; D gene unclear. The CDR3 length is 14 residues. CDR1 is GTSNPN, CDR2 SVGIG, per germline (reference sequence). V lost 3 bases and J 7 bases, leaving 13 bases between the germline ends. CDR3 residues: CAWRSTVVNSPLHF. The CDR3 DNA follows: TGTGCCTGGAGGTCTACCGTCGTGAATTCACCCCTCCACTTT. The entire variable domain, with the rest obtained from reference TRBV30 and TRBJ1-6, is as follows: SQTIHQWPATLVQPVGSPLSLECTVEGTSNPNLYWYRQAAGRGLQLLFYSVGIGQISSEVPQNLSASRPQDRQFILSSKKLLLSDSGFYLCAWRSTVVNSPLHFGNGTRLTVT.

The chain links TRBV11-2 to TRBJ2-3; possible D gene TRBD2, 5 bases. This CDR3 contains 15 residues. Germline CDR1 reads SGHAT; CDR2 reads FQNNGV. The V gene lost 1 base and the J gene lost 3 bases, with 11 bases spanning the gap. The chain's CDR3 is CASSLGGLRTDTQYF. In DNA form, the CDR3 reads TGTGCCAGCAGCTTAGGTGGACTCAGAACAGATACGCAGTATTTT.

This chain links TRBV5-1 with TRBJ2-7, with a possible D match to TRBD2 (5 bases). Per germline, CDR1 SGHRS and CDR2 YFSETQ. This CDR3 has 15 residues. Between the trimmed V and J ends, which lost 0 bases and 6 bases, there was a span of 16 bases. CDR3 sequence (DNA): TGCGCCAGCAGCTTGGACCCGGACTCATATGGCGAGCAGTACTTC. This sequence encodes CASSLDPDSYGEQYF.

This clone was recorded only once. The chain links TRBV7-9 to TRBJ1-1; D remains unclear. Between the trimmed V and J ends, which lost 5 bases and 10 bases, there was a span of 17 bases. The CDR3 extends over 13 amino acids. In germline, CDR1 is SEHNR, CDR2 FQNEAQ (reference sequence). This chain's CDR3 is CASSPPGREGAFF. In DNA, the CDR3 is TGTGCCAGCAGCCCTCCTGGACGGGAGGGAGCTTTCTTT.

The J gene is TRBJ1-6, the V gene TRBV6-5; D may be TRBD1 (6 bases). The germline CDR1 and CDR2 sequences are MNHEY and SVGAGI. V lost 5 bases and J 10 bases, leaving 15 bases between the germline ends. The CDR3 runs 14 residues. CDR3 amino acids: CASSQQGRRSPLHF. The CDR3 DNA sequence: TGTGCCAGCAGTCAACAGGGTCGACGGTCACCCCTCCACTTT.